This TCR beta chain was identified in a study of T cells in women clearing cervical HPV infection. Study-level background: Women with histologically confirmed HPV16-related CIN3 or worse, 2 with invasive cancer, served as cases.

V gave up 5 bases and J gave up 2 bases, with 16 bases separating them. The CDR3 runs to 15 residues. Germline values: CDR1 DFQATT, CDR2 SNEGSKA (reference sequence). All donors had a single incident cervical HPV16 infection, not prevalent. Whole-study findings and limits: CIN3+ cases had significantly higher TCR repertoire richness than controls, but evenness did not differ.

Notes on this clone: As yet, its antigen is unknown. The read falls 3 residues short of the CDR3 end, and the missing part is taken from the germline J gene.

TCRdb's table, derived via immunoSEQ multiplex PCR, lists solely in-frame clones and lacks some. Across about 31,000 clones, the top ten clones capture 7.5% to 9.5% of the sample. This receptor was obtained from a woman aged 18 to 75 with a cervical HPV16 infection that either progressed to CIN3+ or cleared (not recorded which). The sequenced sample was blood buffy coat. V gene TRBV20-1 combines with J gene TRBJ2-1; perhaps TRBD1 as D (6 bases). CDR3 DNA, as far as it was read: TGCAGTGCTGAGACAGGTCAAAGCCCCTACAATGAG. Its translation is CSAETGQSPYNE. The full CDR3 is CSAETGQSPYNEQFF.